Sequencing of this TCR beta chain was carried out in a study of T cell responses to AZD1222 COVID-19 vaccine. Only in-frame clones appear in the TCRdb table, and some are missing; sequencing was by immunoSEQ multiplex PCR. The data show around 180,000 clones, with 90% seen just once and roughly 2.8% held by the top ten. Germline CDR1 SSHAT, CDR2 FNYEAQ (reference sequence). The CDR3 contains 15 residues. V was clipped by 2 bases and J by 3 bases, with 11 bases between them. The chain links TRBV7-7 to TRBJ2-1, with D possibly being TRBD2 (5 bases). The starting material was peripheral blood, obtained on day 0 of AZD1222 vaccination. This sequence was found in an adult in good health. CDR3 nucleotides: TGTGCCAGCAGCTTACGCGGGTGCCTCTACAATGAGCAGTTCTTC. Protein: CASSLRGCLYNEQFF.